This entry features one TCR beta chain sequence. Its antigen is not identified. Bulk CD8+ and CD4+ cells came from magnetic negative isolation; CD8+ TEMRA by FACS. These data are taken from a study of CD8 T cells in Susac syndrome. Study context: Of the sequenced Susac syndrome patients, more than five had active disease and under 10 were in remission. General study results and limits: Among active patients and in TEMRA cells, CD8+ clonal expansion in Susac reached its peak.

An amount of RNA that ranged from roughly 0.5 to 1 ug was reverse transcribed with random hexamers. Multiplex PCR with immunoSEQ amplified the TCR beta CDR3 across 54 Vbeta and 13 Jbeta. Each CDR3 protein is one row after TCRdb ran MiXCR on the immunoSEQ multiplex PCR reads. This sample carries around 130,000 distinct CDR3 sequences, about 93% of them seen once, and the ten largest clones take more than 0.25%. Sequencing was carried out using CD8+ T cells from PBMCs. The sequence was obtained from a human donor with Susac syndrome.

CDR3 coding DNA: TGTGCCAGCAGCAAGTCCGGGACCCCAGGTGGGAACACTGAAGCTTTCTTT. Amino acids: CASSKSGTPGGNTEAFF. J is TRBJ1-1 and V is TRBV9; TRBD1 might be the D (5 bases). CDR3 length equals 17 residues. The germline V and J ends were trimmed by 4 bases and 1 base, with 20 bases remaining between them. Germline assignment: CDR1 SGDLS and CDR2 YYNGEE.